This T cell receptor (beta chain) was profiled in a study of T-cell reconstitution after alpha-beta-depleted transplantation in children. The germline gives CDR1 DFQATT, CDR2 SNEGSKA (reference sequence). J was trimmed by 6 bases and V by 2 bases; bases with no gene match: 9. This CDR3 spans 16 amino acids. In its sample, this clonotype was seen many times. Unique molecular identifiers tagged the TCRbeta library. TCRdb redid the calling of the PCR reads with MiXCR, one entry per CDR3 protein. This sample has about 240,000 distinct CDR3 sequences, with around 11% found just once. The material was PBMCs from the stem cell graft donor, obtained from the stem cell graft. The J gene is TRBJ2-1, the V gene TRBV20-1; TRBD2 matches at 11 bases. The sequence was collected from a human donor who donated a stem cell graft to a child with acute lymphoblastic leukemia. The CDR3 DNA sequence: TGCAGTGCTAGACCCCCACTAGCGGGGGCCATCAATGAGCAGTTCTTC. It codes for CSARPPLAGAINEQFF.